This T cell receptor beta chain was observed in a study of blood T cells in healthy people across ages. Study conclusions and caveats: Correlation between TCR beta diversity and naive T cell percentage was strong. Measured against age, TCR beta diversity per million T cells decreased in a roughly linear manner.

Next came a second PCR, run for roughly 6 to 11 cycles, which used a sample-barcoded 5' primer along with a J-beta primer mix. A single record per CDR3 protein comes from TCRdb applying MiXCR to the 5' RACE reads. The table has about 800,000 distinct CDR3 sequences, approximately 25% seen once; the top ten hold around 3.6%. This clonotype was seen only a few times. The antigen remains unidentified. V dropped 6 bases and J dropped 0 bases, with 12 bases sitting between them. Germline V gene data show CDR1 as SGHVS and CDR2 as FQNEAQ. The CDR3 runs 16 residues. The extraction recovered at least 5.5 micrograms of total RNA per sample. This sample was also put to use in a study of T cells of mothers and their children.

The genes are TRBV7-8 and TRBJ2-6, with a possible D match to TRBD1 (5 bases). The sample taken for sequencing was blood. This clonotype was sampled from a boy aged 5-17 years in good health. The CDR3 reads CASSDSTSSGANVLTF. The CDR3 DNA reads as TGTGCCAGCAGTGACAGTACGAGCTCTGGGGCCAACGTCCTGACTTTC.